This passage covers 20 T cell receptor beta chains from one sample sequenced in a study of T cells in Graves' hyperthyroidism and ophthalmopathy. Amplification yielded TCR beta CDR3 regions, with RNA transcripts as the source. First-round RT-PCR of the TCR CDR3 relied on the HTBI primer set. TCRdb re-called the multiplex PCR reads with MiXCR, one entry per CDR3 protein. The sample lists 300,000 to 450,000 distinct CDR3 sequences; 15% to 20% were seen once. Sequencing used blood. The receptors stem from a man between 18 and 35 years old with Graves' ophthalmopathy.

The chain has TRBV6-1 and TRBJ2-4, with no clear D. CDR1 MNHNS and CDR2 SASEGT come from the germline V gene. Trimming stripped 6 bases from V and 1 base from J, with 13 bases between. This CDR3 spans 15 amino acids. The DNA for the CDR3 is TGTGCCAGCAGCCCCCCCGGACGGGCCAAAAACATTCAGTACTTC. This codes for CASSPPGRAKNIQYF.

V gene TRBV5-1 combines with J gene TRBJ2-3, with D possibly being TRBD2 (6 bases). Trimming removed 4 bases at V and 4 bases at J, with 13 bases between. Germline V CDR1 and CDR2: SGHRS, YFSETQ. CDR3 length: 14 amino acids. The CDR3 DNA follows: TGCGCCAGCAGCAGGGACTTCGGGGCAGATACGCAGTATTTT. Protein product: CASSRDFGADTQYF.

This clonotype was detected a few times. The chain employs TRBV10-3 and TRBJ2-5, with unresolved D. This CDR3 is 15 amino acids long. V shed 9 bases and J shed 2 bases, with 19 bases lying between them. Germline V gene data show CDR1 as ENHRY and CDR2 as SYGVKD. CDR3 DNA sequence: TGTGCCATAAAACAGTGGGGTGGGGATCAAGAGACCCAGTACTTC. Protein product: CAIKQWGGDQETQYF.

This clonotype was observed at least ten times. The chain is built from TRBV6-1 and TRBJ2-3; 9 bases fit TRBD2. Germline V gene sequence: CDR1 MNHNS, CDR2 SASEGT. The CDR3 has 17 amino acids. V lost 2 bases, J lost 0 bases, and 6 bases stayed unmatched. The CDR3 bases are TGTGCCAGCAGTGAAAATGTAGCGGGGGTAAGCACAGATACGCAGTATTTT. It is translated as CASSENVAGVSTDTQYF.

DNA of the CDR3: TGTGCCAGTAGTATGGAAAATGAAAAACTGTTTTTT. Its translation: CASSMENEKLFF. The chain joins TRBV19 to TRBJ1-4; D not resolved. The CDR3 length is 12 residues. CDR1 LNHDA and CDR2 SQIVND come from the germline V gene (reference sequence). Trimming took 3 bases from V and 5 from J, leaving 4 bases between them.

The chain uses TRBV27 and TRBJ2-5; TRBD1 agrees at 8 bases. The V gene's germline CDR1 is MNHEY and CDR2 SMNVEV (reference sequence). V was clipped by 5 bases and J by 4 bases; unmatched bases: 6. The CDR3 extends over 14 amino acids. CDR3 nucleotide sequence: TGTGCCAGCAGTAAGGACAGGGTGGGAGAGACCCAGTACTTC. This encodes CASSKDRVGETQYF.

This clonotype has ten or more counts. V is TRBV28 and J is TRBJ1-1; no clear D. V lost 4 bases, J lost 0 bases, and 15 bases lay in between. This CDR3 has 16 residues. CDR1 is MDHEN, CDR2 SYDVKM, per germline. CDR3 amino acids: CASSSDMVKVNTEAFF. CDR3 nucleotides: TGTGCCAGCAGTTCTGACATGGTGAAGGTGAACACTGAAGCTTTCTTT. The variable domain in full, completed from reference TRBV28 and TRBJ1-1, reads DVKVTQSSRYLVKRTGEKVFLECVQDMDHENMFWYRQDPGLGLRLIYFSYDVKMKEKGDIPEGYSVSREKKERFSLILESASTNQTSMYLCASSSDMVKVNTEAFFGQGTRLTVV.

The rearrangement joins TRBV24-1 to TRBJ2-3; D remains unclear. Per germline, CDR1 KGHDR and CDR2 SFDVKD. Trimming left V 7 bases short and J 6 bases short, with 10 bases between. CDR3 size: 12 residues. The CDR3 DNA follows: TGTGCCACCAGCGCTGGGCTGGATACGCAGTATTTT. Its translation: CATSAGLDTQYF.

The table lists this clonotype with many counts. This chain joins TRBV3-1 and TRBJ1-4; D may be TRBD1 (6 bases). The CDR3 runs to 14 residues. Trimming shortened V by 1 base and J by 5 bases, and 8 bases separated the two germline ends. Germline values: CDR1 LGHDT, CDR2 YNNKEL (reference sequence). The CDR3 reads CASSQGTANEKLFF. The CDR3 bases are TGTGCCAGCAGCCAAGGGACAGCAAATGAAAAACTGTTTTTT.

This clonotype was counted many times. The chain employs TRBV20-1 and TRBJ2-3; 9 bases map to TRBD1. Per the germline V gene, CDR1 is DFQATT and CDR2 is SNEGSKA (reference sequence). This CDR3 is built from 14 residues. Trimming cost V 6 bases and J 2 bases; bases outside gene matches: 6. The CDR3 nucleotides read TGCAGTGCGAAAACAGGGGGCATCACAGATACGCAGTATTTT. This sequence encodes CSAKTGGITDTQYF.

This clonotype was counted many times. The V call is TRBV7-2, the J call TRBJ2-3, with 7 bases matching TRBD2. The length of the CDR3 is 14 residues. Trimming cost V 1 base and J 5 bases; bases outside gene matches: 3. The germline V gene has CDR1 SGHTA and CDR2 FQGNSA. The CDR3 DNA sequence: TGTGCCAGCAGCTTAGTGGCTAGCGGAGATACGCAGTATTTT. The encoded protein is CASSLVASGDTQYF.

This clonotype has ten or more counts. This chain connects TRBV6-1 to TRBJ2-6; 9 bases line up with TRBD2. The CDR3 consists of 17 residues. Looked up from germline, CDR1 is MNHNS and CDR2 is SASEGT. The V and J ends lost 2 bases and 0 bases, in that order; junction bases with no gene match: 2. This chain's CDR3 is CASSEKAGGSGANVLTF. In DNA, the CDR3 is TGTGCCAGCAGTGAAAAAGCGGGGGGCTCTGGGGCCAACGTCCTGACTTTC.

This clonotype was picked up many times. J is TRBJ2-1 and V is TRBV7-3; the match to TRBD2 covers 10 bases. CDR1 is SGHTA and CDR2 is FQGTGA in the germline V gene. The CDR3 is 15 residues long. Unmatched junction bases numbered 5, after V lost 0 bases and J lost 9 bases. CDR3: CASSLTSGGRGEQFF. CDR3 sequence (DNA): TGTGCCAGCAGCTTAACTAGCGGGGGGCGGGGTGAGCAGTTCTTC.

A word on this clonotype: It may be a read error: a sequence one base away is much more abundant. This rearrangement joins TRBV12-3 or TRBV12-4 to TRBJ2-7, with D possibly TRBD2 on 6 matching bases. CDR3 length: 12 amino acids. Trimming removed 5 bases from V and 9 bases from J, with 14 bases in between. The chain's CDR3 is CASSRPGLPQYF. The CDR3 DNA follows: TGTGCCAGCAGTCGACCGGGACTCCCGCAGTACTTC.

V is TRBV19 and J is TRBJ1-6; no reliable D call. The V gene's germline CDR1 is LNHDA and CDR2 SQIVND (reference sequence). This CDR3 comprises 11 residues. Trimming shortened V by 7 bases and J by 9 bases, and 7 bases separated the two germline ends. This CDR3 is CASKGTSPLHF. The CDR3 DNA reads TGTGCCAGTAAAGGCACTTCACCCCTCCACTTT.

This clonotype has more than one count but fewer than ten. CDR3 sequence reads: CASSFSDSLGETQYF. Written as DNA, the CDR3 is TGCGCCAGCAGCTTTAGCGACAGCCTGGGTGAGACCCAGTACTTC. The V gene is TRBV5-1, the J gene TRBJ2-5; D tentatively fits TRBD1 or TRBD2 (5 bases each). Germline values: CDR1 SGHRS, CDR2 YFSETQ. The CDR3 sequence is 15 residues long. V was shortened by 2 bases and J by 5 bases, with 16 bases between the two germline ends.

The chain joins TRBV4-1 to TRBJ1-2; no reliable D call. The V end lost 0 bases, the J end lost 7 bases, and 18 bases lay between the germline ends. The CDR3 consists of 16 residues. Germline CDR1 is MGHRA and CDR2 is YSYEKL. The CDR3 loop reads CASSQDQKLLRFGYTF. As DNA, the CDR3 is TGCGCCAGCAGCCAAGATCAGAAGCTCCTGCGATTTGGCTACACCTTC.

The chain couples TRBV15 to TRBJ1-6; D gene unclear. Trimming cost V 0 bases and J 7 bases, with 13 bases left between them. Germline values: CDR1 LNHNV, CDR2 YYDKDF (reference sequence). This CDR3 is 16 amino acids long. CDR3 sequence reads: CATSRDWASRNSPLHF. The CDR3 DNA is TGTGCCACCAGCAGAGATTGGGCATCACGCAATTCACCCCTCCACTTT.

Many counts were recorded for this clonotype. J is TRBJ2-7 and V is TRBV20-1; 7 bases are a match to TRBD2. This CDR3 is built from 14 residues. Germline V gene lookup returns CDR1 DFQATT and CDR2 SNEGSKA (reference sequence). V dropped 1 base and J dropped 0; count of bases not matched to a gene: 3. The CDR3 DNA reads TGCAGTGCTAGAGCGGGGACTAACTCCTACGAGCAGTACTTC. Amino acids: CSARAGTNSYEQYF.

This clonotype was counted ten times or more. This chain uses TRBV7-3 with TRBJ2-2, with 9 nucleotides matching TRBD2. CDR1 is SGHTA and CDR2 is FQGTGA in the germline V gene. With V trimmed by 4 bases and J by 2 bases, 8 bases remained unmatched. CDR3 length: 17 amino acids. CDR3 residues: CASSSLAGYTNTGELFF. DNA for the CDR3: TGTGCCAGCAGCTCTCTAGCGGGGTACACAAACACCGGGGAGCTGTTTTTT.